This T cell receptor beta chain was retrieved from a study of blood T cell repertoires in COVID-19. Authors' processing steps: Estimation of nucleated cell counts was performed using reference gene primer amplification. Sequencing used immunoSEQ multiplex PCR; TCRdb keeps in-frame clones, though not all of them. D and trimming were read from the DNA, whereas the V and J calls and clone size are those reported in that table. The sample lists 90,000 to 130,000 clones; approximately 82% were seen once. This CDR3 has 21 residues. Trimming removed 5 bases from V and 1 base from J; junction bases left unmatched: 22. CDR1 LNHNV and CDR2 YYDKDF come from the germline V gene (reference sequence).

This TCR was sampled from a woman aged 80 or over with acute or convalescent COVID-19. Sequencing was performed on peripheral blood. The V and J genes are TRBV15 and TRBJ1-1; 10 nucleotides match TRBD1. The CDR3 region has the DNA TGTGCCACCAGCGGTTTGCCGGGACAGGGGACCGGGCCCAGATCGAACACTGAAGCTTTCTTT. This encodes CATSGLPGQGTGPRSNTEAFF.